This is a list of T cell receptor beta chains from one sample in a study of long-term antiretroviral therapy in people with HIV. This table comes from immunoSEQ multiplex PCR, and its TCRdb copy is limited to in-frame clones, with some not included. The sample contains about 16,000 clones, around three quarters of which appear only once. Sequenced material: unsorted PBMCs, taken 1.5 years before starting antiretroviral therapy. The receptors stem from a woman between 50 and 59 years old with HIV. Both conserved end residues are part of each CDR3. Each record gives: V gene, clone size, D gene, J gene, CDR3 DNA, CDR3 protein. The D gene is left open where the match is weak. Expanded clones get a size class; other rows say once, few or many, or leave the size out.

>TRBV5-1|-|TRBD2|TRBJ2-5
TGCGCCAGCAGCTTCGGGACTAACTCGTACCAAGAGACCCAGTACTTC
CASSFGTNSYQETQYF
>TRBV4-1|-|-|TRBJ2-2
TGCGCCAGCAGCCAAGGAATAGGAAACACCGGGGAGCTGTTTTTT
CASSQGIGNTGELFF
>TRBV5-1|once|-|TRBJ2-3
TGCGCCAGCAGCTTGGAAGGACCCAAGACAGCAGATACGCAGTATTTT
CASSLEGPKTADTQYF
>TRBV11-2|-|TRBD1|TRBJ2-6
TGTGCCAGCAGCTTAGTTGGGGACAGAATCTCTGGGGCCAACGTCCTGACTTTC
CASSLVGDRISGANVLTF
>TRBV10-3|-|TRBD1|TRBJ2-3
TGTGCCATCAGTGAGCCGGGACAGGTCACAGATACGCAGTATTTT
CAISEPGQVTDTQYF
>TRBV7-8|-|TRBD2|TRBJ2-5
TGTGCCAGCAGCTTAGGAGGAGCGGGATACCAAGAGACCCAGTACTTC
CASSLGGAGYQETQYF
>TRBV7-9|once|-|TRBJ2-5
TGTGCCAGCAGCTTTCTCGAAGAGACCCAGTACTTC
CASSFLEETQYF
>TRBV9|-|TRBD2|TRBJ2-3
TGTGCCAGCAGCGCCACGGCGGGGGGATGGGATACGCAGTATTTT
CASSATAGGWDTQYF
>TRBV5-1|-|-|TRBJ1-1
TGCGCCAGCAGCTTGGGTCTACTGAACACTGAAGCTTTCTTT
CASSLGLLNTEAFF
>TRBV12-5|-|-|TRBJ2-5
TGTGCTAGTGGTTTGGTGGGTCAAGAGACCCAGTACTTC
CASGLVGQETQYF
>TRBV29-1|few|-|TRBJ1-2
TGCAGCGTTGAAGAGAGGTTGGGGCGGGGAGCGGCTAACTATGGCTACACCTTC
CSVEERLGRGAANYGYTF
>TRBV2|-|TRBD2|TRBJ2-3
TGTGCCAGCAGTGGGAGGGGACTAGCGGGGGGGGCTGATACGCAGTATTTT
CASSGRGLAGGADTQYF
>TRBV4-1|few|-|TRBJ2-2
TGCGCCAGCAGCCCCCAGGGGGGCGGGGGGACGGGGAACACCGGGGAGCTGTTTTTT
CASSPQGGGGTGNTGELFF
>TRBV7-9|-|-|TRBJ2-7
TGTGCCAGCAGCGTGGAGGGGACCTCCTACGAGCAGTACTTC
CASSVEGTSYEQYF
>TRBV19|-|TRBD1|TRBJ1-1
TGTGCCAGTAGTATAGACCGGCAGGGGGCCCGCACTGAAGCTTTCTTT
CASSIDRQGARTEAFF
>TRBV7-9|-|TRBD1|TRBJ2-2
TGTGCCAGCAGCCCCGGGACAGGGGTCACCGGGGAGCTGTTTTTT
CASSPGTGVTGELFF
>TRBV10-3|-|TRBD2|TRBJ2-3
TGTGCCATCAGTGAATCGAAGGGGAGGGGAGGAGCAGATACGCAGTATTTT
CAISESKGRGGADTQYF
>TRBV7-8|-|-|TRBJ1-1
TGTGCCAGCAGCCCTGGGACACTGAACACTGAAGCTTTCTTT
CASSPGTLNTEAFF
>TRBV6-1|-|TRBD1|TRBJ1-5
TGTGCCAGCAGTGCCAGGGGACAGACCAATCAGCCCCAGCATTTT
CASSARGQTNQPQHF
>TRBV19|-|-|TRBJ1-1
TGTGCCAGTAGTATAGACCACCTAGAAGCTTTCTTT
CASSIDHLEAFF
>TRBV11-2|-|-|TRBJ2-5
TGTGCCAGCAGCTTTGGGGGTTGGTCGGAAGAGACCCAGTACTTC
CASSFGGWSEETQYF
>TRBV28|-|-|TRBJ2-7
TGTGCCAGCAGTTTACAGGGCCCCTACGAGCAGTACTTC
CASSLQGPYEQYF
>TRBV5-1|-|TRBD1|TRBJ2-1
TGCGCCAGCAGCTTGGCCGGGACAGGGGGGTTTGAGCAGTTCTTC
CASSLAGTGGFEQFF
>TRBV5-1|-|-|TRBJ2-5
TGCGCCAGCAGCGTATCTGGTCCCGGAGGTCAAGAGACCCAGTACTTC
CASSVSGPGGQETQYF
>TRBV7-8|-|-|TRBJ2-7
TGTGCCAGCAGCTTAGGTAAAGGGAGTACCTACGAGCAGTACTTC
CASSLGKGSTYEQYF
>TRBV5-8|few|-|TRBJ2-5
TGTGCCAGCGACGGGGGGCTCAGGGCCCAGTACTTC
CASDGGLRAQYF
>TRBV19|few|TRBD1|TRBJ1-2
TGTGCCAGTAGTATAGATCTAGGGAGACAGGGGGCAGATGGCTACACCTTC
CASSIDLGRQGADGYTF
>TRBV30|once|TRBD1|TRBJ2-5
TGTGCCTGGAGTAGCGGACAGGGGGAGACCCAGTACTTC
CAWSSGQGETQYF
>TRBV7-9|-|-|TRBJ1-1
TGTGCCAGCAGCTTAGGATCCGGGACGGGGAACACTGAAGCTTTCTTT
CASSLGSGTGNTEAFF
>TRBV7-6|-|TRBD1|TRBJ2-3
TGTGCCAGCAGCCCCAAAAGGGGACAGGGCCCAGATACGCAGTATTTT
CASSPKRGQGPDTQYF
>TRBV6-4|-|TRBD1|TRBJ1-6
TGTGCCAGCAGTAAACTTGGACAGGGGGGTTCACCCCTCCACTTT
CASSKLGQGGSPLHF
>TRBV29-1|-|TRBD2|TRBJ2-1
TGCAGCGTACGACTAGCTCGAAACTCCTACAATGAGCAGTTCTTC
CSVRLARNSYNEQFF
>TRBV30|few|TRBD1|TRBJ2-6
TGTGCCTGGAGGGGACAGGGGGCTTTTGGGGCCAACGTCCTGACTTTC
CAWRGQGAFGANVLTF
>TRBV10-3|-|-|TRBJ1-1
TGTGCCACCGAAGAGGGGACATCTCTGAACACTGAAGCTTTCTTT
CATEEGTSLNTEAFF
>TRBV2|-|-|TRBJ1-4
TGTGCCAGCCACGGGACTGCGCTTAATGAAAAACTGTTTTTT
CASHGTALNEKLFF
>TRBV30|-|-|TRBJ1-1
TGTGCCTGGAGTGTGCAGGTAAACGCTGAAGCTTTCTTT
CAWSVQVNAEAFF
>TRBV6-1|-|TRBD1|TRBJ1-2
TGTGCCAGCAGTGACCCAGGGGGAGGCTATGGCTACACCTTC
CASSDPGGGYGYTF
>TRBV6-5|once|-|TRBJ2-2
TGTGCCAGCAGTAACCGAGGGTTCACCGGGGAGCTGTTTTTT
CASSNRGFTGELFF
>TRBV30|-|-|TRBJ1-2
TGTGCCTGGAAGGCAGACTCCTATGGCTACACCTTC
CAWKADSYGYTF
>TRBV6-1|-|-|TRBJ1-2
TGTGCCAGCAGGTCGGGCACCTCTAACTATGGCTACACCTTC
CASRSGTSNYGYTF
>TRBV19|-|-|TRBJ1-2
TGTGCCAGTAGTATAGGAATTTGGCAGCTGGCGAAGGGCTACACCTTC
CASSIGIWQLAKGYTF
>TRBV6-5|-|-|TRBJ2-2
TGTGCCAGCAGTTACATTACGAACACCGGGGAGCTGTTTTTT
CASSYITNTGELFF
>TRBV6-5|-|-|TRBJ1-3
TGTGCCAGCAGTTACAGAGGATCGGGAAACACCATATATTTT
CASSYRGSGNTIYF
>TRBV7-8|-|-|TRBJ1-6
TGTGCCAGCAGCTTAGCGGCAGGGAATAATTCACCCCTCCACTTT
CASSLAAGNNSPLHF
>TRBV6-6|-|-|TRBJ2-7
TGTGCCAGCACCCTGGGACCTTCTGGCTACGAGCAGTACTTC
CASTLGPSGYEQYF
>TRBV10-3|-|-|TRBJ1-2
TGTGCCATCAGTGTATACAGTCATGGCTACACCTTC
CAISVYSHGYTF
>TRBV6-1|-|-|TRBJ1-2
TGTGCCAGCAGTGAAGCGCTTCGTCTACAGATCAATCACTATGGCTACACCTTC
CASSEALRLQINHYGYTF
>TRBV9|-|-|TRBJ2-6
TGTGCCAGCAGACCTGCCCCCAGTACTGGGGCCAACGTCCTGACTTTC
CASRPAPSTGANVLTF
>TRBV5-1|-|TRBD1|TRBJ2-5
TGCGCCAGCAGCTCCAAACAGGGGGCTACTTCAGAGACCCAGTACTTC
CASSSKQGATSETQYF
>TRBV18|-|-|TRBJ1-5
TGTGCCAGCTCACTCCAGGGGAACAGCAATCAGCCCCAGCATTTT
CASSLQGNSNQPQHF
>TRBV19|-|-|TRBJ1-2
TGTGCCAGTAGTGATAAAGGACAGTTTGGCTACACCTTC
CASSDKGQFGYTF
>TRBV10-2|-|-|TRBJ1-4
TGCGCCAGCAGTGAAGGGACTAATGAAAAACTGTTTTTT
CASSEGTNEKLFF
>TRBV5-1|-|-|TRBJ1-3
TGCGCCAGCAGCTTCGACGGGAGCTCTGGAAACACCATATATTTT
CASSFDGSSGNTIYF
>TRBV5-1|-|-|TRBJ1-1
TGCGCCAGCAGCTTGGACGACTACATGAACACTGAAGCTTTCTTT
CASSLDDYMNTEAFF
>TRBV19|-|TRBD2|TRBJ2-3
TGTGCCAGTAGTTCGAGGGATCTGGCGGGGGGGCGTAACACAGATACGCAGTATTTT
CASSSRDLAGGRNTDTQYF
>TRBV7-9|-|-|TRBJ1-4
TGTGCCAGCATGGCGGCAGGAAGGTCTGAAAAACTGTTTTTT
CASMAAGRSEKLFF
>TRBV10-3|-|-|TRBJ2-3
TGTGCCATCACTGAGCGGGTTGCAGATACGCAGTATTTT
CAITERVADTQYF
>TRBV19|-|TRBD2|TRBJ2-1
TGTGCCAGTAGTCCGACTAGCGGGGGCGGAAATGAGCAGTTCTTC
CASSPTSGGGNEQFF
>TRBV10-3|-|-|TRBJ2-3
TGTGCCATCAGACTAAGCGAGGGGAGCACAGATACGCAGTATTTT
CAIRLSEGSTDTQYF